These 3 T cell receptor beta chains were sequenced from one sample in a study of blood T cell repertoires in COVID-19. Method: immunoSEQ multiplex PCR; TCRdb's copy keeps in-frame clones and lacks some. The sample comprises about 270,000 clones, approximately 91% of which are singletons, and about 2.3% rests with the top ten. What was sequenced was PBMCs or T cells enriched from blood (not recorded which). The source of these receptors is a woman in her forties with acute COVID-19.

This chain joins TRBV30 and TRBJ2-2; D call uncertain. The CDR3 has 12 residues. The germline V and J ends were trimmed by 4 bases and 6 bases, with 9 bases remaining between them. Germline loops: CDR1 GTSNPN, CDR2 SVGIG (reference sequence). The CDR3 loop reads CAWNTYPGELFF. CDR3 sequence (DNA): TGTGCCTGGAATACCTACCCCGGGGAGCTGTTTTTT. The whole variable domain, filled in from reference TRBV30 and TRBJ2-2, reads SQTIHQWPATLVQPVGSPLSLECTVEGTSNPNLYWYRQAAGRGLQLLFYSVGIGQISSEVPQNLSASRPQDRQFILSSKKLLLSDSGFYLCAWNTYPGELFFGEGSRLTVL.

Concerning this clone: One junction end disagrees with the germline gene, perhaps due to a read error. The rearrangement joins TRBV7-6 to TRBJ1-1; TRBD1 agrees at 8 bases. Germline V lookup: CDR1 SGHVS, CDR2 FNYEAQ. The CDR3 is 13 residues long. The CDR3 here is CASSSSQTGVFTF. The CDR3 region has the DNA TGTGCCAGCAGCTCGAGTCAGACAGGGGTCTTCACCTTT.

V usage is TRBV13 and J usage is TRBJ2-1, with D maybe TRBD2 (5 bases). CDR1 and CDR2 (germline): PRHDT, FYEKMQ (reference sequence). The CDR3 extends over 12 amino acids. Trimming cost V 10 bases and J 6 bases, with 13 bases left between them. This CDR3 reads CATRGNLNEQFF. The CDR3 DNA follows: TGTGCCACCCGAGGGAATCTCAATGAGCAGTTCTTC.